The 15 T cell receptor beta chains below were found in one sample sequenced in a study of control samples from healthy donors and cancer patients. Assay: immunoSEQ multiplex PCR; the TCRdb copy retains only in-frame clones and omits some. The repertoire holds 95,000 to 150,000 clones, with 87% as singletons. The specimen was blood. Every receptor here comes from a young man in good health.

The rearrangement links TRBV12-5 to TRBJ2-3; a weak D match, TRBD2 (7 bases). Germline CDR1 LGHNT, CDR2 FRNRAP. This CDR3 is built from 18 residues. The ends were cut back, 2 bases at V and 2 bases at J, with 20 bases in the middle. The CDR3 nucleotides are TGTGCTAGTGGTTTGTCTAGATCAGAGCGGGGACACACAGATACGCAGTATTTT. Protein product: CASGLSRSERGHTDTQYF.

The rearrangement links TRBV11-3 to TRBJ2-1; 9 nucleotides agree with TRBD1. The CDR3 loop spans 15 amino acids. The V gene end was trimmed by 2 bases and the J gene end by 7 bases; junction bases not matched to a gene: 6. Germline-derived CDR1 and CDR2 are SGHNT and YENEEA. CDR3 DNA: TGTGCCAGCAGCTTAACCGGACAGGGGTGGAATGAGCAGTTCTTC. This gives the protein CASSLTGQGWNEQFF.

The chain employs TRBV6-1 and TRBJ2-1; 7 nucleotides align to TRBD1. The V gene end was trimmed by 4 bases and the J gene end by 0 bases; junction bases not matched to a gene: 6. The V gene's germline CDR1 is MNHNS and CDR2 SASEGT. The CDR3 runs 16 residues. In DNA, the CDR3 is TGTGCCAGCAGTGGACAGGGATTTCTCTCCTACAATGAGCAGTTCTTC. It encodes CASSGQGFLSYNEQFF.

This chain uses TRBV7-3 with TRBJ2-1; TRBD2 matches at 10 bases. The CDR3 sequence is 16 residues long. With 3 bases clipped from V and 5 bases from J, the junction kept 7 bases outside the gene matches. Germline V gene data show CDR1 as SGHTA and CDR2 as FQGTGA. CDR3 coding DNA: TGTGCCAGCAGCTTCACCTGGACTAGCGGACACAATGAGCAGTTCTTC. Its protein is CASSFTWTSGHNEQFF.

The chain employs TRBV7-9 and TRBJ2-7; either TRBD1 or TRBD2 may fit D (5 bases each). The germline V gene encodes CDR1 SEHNR and CDR2 FQNEAQ (reference sequence). V was shortened by 8 bases and J by 2 bases, with 25 bases between the two germline ends. This CDR3 is 17 amino acids long. The CDR3 region has the DNA TGTGCCAGCGGACGCCTTCTCGGGAACGGCAGGGCCTACGAGCAGTACTTC. This codes for CASGRLLGNGRAYEQYF.

V usage is TRBV19 and J usage is TRBJ2-2, with D possibly being TRBD2 (5 bases). The V end lost 0 bases, the J end lost 2 bases, and 7 bases lay between the germline ends. Germline-derived CDR1 and CDR2 are LNHDA and SQIVND (reference sequence). This CDR3 has 15 residues. The CDR3 coding sequence is TGTGCCAGTAGTATAGAACTAGGAAACACCGGGGAGCTGTTTTTT. The encoded protein is CASSIELGNTGELFF. Full variable domain (missing parts from reference TRBV19 and TRBJ2-2): DGGITQSPKYLFRKEGQNVTLSCEQNLNHDAMYWYRQDPGQGLRLIYYSQIVNDFQKGDIAEGYSVSREKKESFPLTVTSAQKNPTAFYLCASSIELGNTGELFFGEGSRLTVL.

The rearrangement uses TRBV7-3 and TRBJ2-2, with D hard to call. The CDR3 extends over 14 amino acids. Germline V gene data show CDR1 as SGHTA and CDR2 as FQGTGA. V was trimmed by 5 bases and J by 6 bases, leaving 13 bases between them. The DNA for the CDR3 is TGTGCCAGCAGCCCCACCCTTTCAGCCGGGGAGCTGTTTTTT. This sequence encodes CASSPTLSAGELFF.

The J gene is TRBJ1-1, the V gene TRBV7-6; perhaps TRBD1 as D (5 bases). CDR3 length: 16 residues. V lost 6 bases, J lost 2 bases, and 19 bases lay in between. The V gene's germline CDR1 is SGHVS and CDR2 FNYEAQ. The CDR3 DNA sequence: TGTGCCAGCAGTACGGGACTCCCTAACCTCAACACTGAAGCTTTCTTT. Protein: CASSTGLPNLNTEAFF.

V gene TRBV19 combines with J gene TRBJ2-1; no clear D. The V gene's germline CDR1 is LNHDA and CDR2 SQIVND (reference sequence). Trimming left V 5 bases short and J 0 bases short, with 8 bases between. This CDR3 region has 14 residues. As DNA, the CDR3 is TGTGCCAGTAGTCCCTCCGCCTCCTACAATGAGCAGTTCTTC. Translating it yields CASSPSASYNEQFF.

The chain employs TRBV3-1 (or the pseudogene TRBV3-2) and TRBJ1-6; D is perhaps TRBD1 (6 bases). The V end lost 5 bases, the J end lost 4 bases, and 15 bases lay between the germline ends. Per the germline V gene, CDR1 is LGHDT and CDR2 is YNNKEL (reference sequence). This CDR3 contains 16 residues. The CDR3 loop is CASSSTGQSYNSPLHF. The CDR3 region has the DNA TGTGCCAGCAGCTCCACCGGACAGTCATATAATTCACCCCTCCACTTT.

J is TRBJ2-1 and V is TRBV5-1; 12 bases are shared with TRBD1. This CDR3 has 16 amino acids. V lost 1 base and J lost 6; bases outside the gene matches: 5. In germline, CDR1 is SGHRS, CDR2 YFSETQ. In DNA, the CDR3 is TGCGCCAGCAGCTTGATGGGACAGGGGGCCTTCAATGAGCAGTTCTTC. Its translation: CASSLMGQGAFNEQFF.

The chain employs TRBV6-5 and TRBJ1-2; 9 bases line up with TRBD1. The V and J ends lost 2 bases and 2 bases, in that order; junction bases with no gene match: 3. This CDR3 is built from 15 residues. Germline CDR1 is MNHEY and CDR2 is SVGAGI. In nucleotides, the CDR3 is TGTGCCAGCAGTTACGGGGACAGGGAGAACTATGGCTACACCTTC. Protein sequence: CASSYGDRENYGYTF.

This clone was seen just once. The chain joins TRBV12-3 or TRBV12-4 to TRBJ1-2; no reliable D call. The V end was cut by 3 bases, the J end by 7 bases, with 12 bases between. The CDR3 is 13 amino acids. The chain's CDR3 is CASSFLTAFGYTF. CDR3 nucleotides: TGTGCCAGCAGTTTTTTGACCGCTTTTGGCTACACCTTC.

The V gene is TRBV27, the J gene TRBJ2-7, with 11 bases lining up with TRBD1. Losses at the gene ends were 4 bases for V and 2 bases for J; bases not matched to a gene: 4. This CDR3 region has 15 residues. Per the germline V gene, CDR1 is MNHEY and CDR2 is SMNVEV (reference sequence). CDR3 nucleotides: TGTGCCAGCAGTTATGGACAGGGGGCGGCCTACGAGCAGTACTTC. It is translated as CASSYGQGAAYEQYF.

The rearrangement links TRBV5-1 to TRBJ2-7; D is tentatively TRBD1 or TRBD2 (5 bases each). V lost 3 bases and J lost 3, with 13 bases in between. Germline loops: CDR1 SGHRS, CDR2 YFSETQ. The CDR3 consists of 14 residues. The DNA for the CDR3 is TGCGCCAGCAGCTCCCAGTTGGGGGTCTACGAGCAGTACTTC. This encodes CASSSQLGVYEQYF.